One T cell receptor beta chain is described in this entry. These data are taken from a study of T cell changes during pregnancy in multiple sclerosis. The V gene end was trimmed by 6 bases and the J gene end by 6 bases; junction bases not matched to a gene: 7. Germline CDR1 is MNHNY and CDR2 is SVGAGI (reference sequence). The CDR3 length is 14 residues. The protocol was immunoSEQ multiplex PCR, while the TCRdb copy is restricted to in-frame clones and leaves out a portion. The table lists 25,000 to 35,000 clones, roughly nine tenths of them singletons. The receptor was derived from a female donor with multiple sclerosis, enrolled in a pregnancy study. The sample consisted of CD8+ T cells from peripheral blood mononuclear cells, taken before pregnancy. The chain recombines TRBV6-6 with TRBJ1-5; 8 positions match TRBD1. The CDR3 loop is CASSSGQGSQPQHF. CDR3 coding DNA: TGTGCCAGCAGCAGTGGACAGGGAAGTCAGCCCCAGCATTTT.